These 32 T cell receptor beta chains came from one sample sequenced in a study of OX40 agonist ivuxolimab in advanced cancers. Sequenced by immunoSEQ multiplex PCR; TCRdb stores in-frame clones only, minus some. This sample carries about 5,100 clones, 60% to 75% of them seen once, and the ten largest clones take around half. The sample was CD4+ or CD8+ T cells sorted from blood, taken in a trial of the OX40 agonist ivuxolimab. The receptors were sampled from an adult with an advanced solid tumor such as melanoma, head and neck, liver or kidney cancer.

By share of the sample, this clone is medium-sized. The rearrangement joins TRBV5-4 to TRBJ1-2; 9 bases align to TRBD1. The CDR3 has 15 residues. Germline trimming cut 4 bases from V and 5 bases from J; bases unmatched to any gene: 9. In germline, CDR1 is SGHNT, CDR2 YYREEE (reference sequence). The CDR3 sequence: CASSLERTGAYGYTF. The CDR3 bases are TGTGCCAGCAGCCTTGAAAGGACAGGGGCATATGGCTACACCTTC.

The chain joins TRBV6-5 to TRBJ1-2, with TRBD1 as a possible D gene (6 bases). This CDR3 is built from 14 residues. Germline V gene sequence: CDR1 MNHEY, CDR2 SVGAGI. V was cut by 5 bases and J by 8 bases, with 18 bases left in between. Here the CDR3 reads CASSPVVQGDGYTF. Written as DNA, the CDR3 is TGTGCCAGCAGTCCTGTAGTACAGGGCGACGGCTACACCTTC.

This clone occurred a few times. The chain recombines TRBV7-9 with TRBJ1-5, with 9 bases matching TRBD1. Germline-derived CDR1 and CDR2 are SEHNR and FQNEAQ (reference sequence). This CDR3 contains 17 residues. The trim removed 5 bases at V and 6 bases at J, leaving 14 bases unmatched. CDR3 DNA: TGTGCCAGCAGCACTATTCGCGGGACAGGGAGGGGTCAGCCCCAGCATTTT. Amino acid sequence: CASSTIRGTGRGQPQHF.

This clone is medium-sized (0.01 to 0.1%) by share. The chain couples TRBV6-6 to TRBJ1-3; D remains ambiguous. Per germline, CDR1 MNHNY and CDR2 SVGAGI (reference sequence). CDR3 length: 16 residues. Trimming removed 1 base from V and 0 bases from J, with 10 bases in between. This CDR3 reads CASSYYPGDSGNTIYF. The CDR3 bases are TGTGCCAGCAGTTACTACCCCGGGGACTCTGGAAACACCATATATTTT.

By its share, this clone is medium-sized. The genes are TRBV6-1 and TRBJ1-1; D is uncertain. Germline CDR1 is MNHNS and CDR2 is SASEGT. This CDR3 has 14 residues. Trimming took off 4 bases at V and 4 bases at J, with 13 bases between the two ends. DNA of the CDR3: TGTGCCAGCAGTGGAGGTACAAGGGCCACTGAAGCTTTCTTT. It yields the protein CASSGGTRATEAFF.

The table lists this clone with a count of one. The chain employs TRBV7-2 and TRBJ2-1; 11 nucleotides line up with TRBD2. The germline V gene encodes CDR1 SGHTA and CDR2 FQGNSA. The CDR3 is 17 residues long. J gave up 6 bases and V 5 bases, and 12 bases lay outside the gene matches. The CDR3 spells CASSLHRTSGSGNEQFF. The CDR3 DNA sequence: TGTGCCAGCAGCCTTCACCGTACTAGCGGGAGCGGCAATGAGCAGTTCTTC.

This clone is deemed large. The chain couples TRBV19 to TRBJ1-5; D is uncertain. This CDR3 has 15 amino acids. Trimming stripped 1 base from V and 6 bases from J, with 13 bases between. Per germline, CDR1 LNHDA and CDR2 SQIVND (reference sequence). The chain's CDR3 is CASSIVPGWGQPQHF. DNA of the CDR3: TGTGCCAGTAGTATAGTTCCGGGTTGGGGTCAGCCCCAGCATTTT.

The chain recombines TRBV6-1 with TRBJ2-5; 11 bases are shared with TRBD2. Trimming removed 4 bases from V and 2 bases from J; junction bases left unmatched: 3. Germline V gene sequence: CDR1 MNHNS, CDR2 SASEGT. This CDR3 has 15 amino acids. The CDR3 spells CASSVTSGVQETQYF. CDR3 DNA: TGTGCCAGCAGTGTGACTAGCGGGGTTCAAGAGACCCAGTACTTC.

This chain connects TRBV10-1 to TRBJ2-3; D is undetermined. Germline V CDR1 and CDR2: WNHNN, SYGVQD (reference sequence). V lost 3 bases, J lost 0 bases, and 10 bases lay in between. This CDR3 is built from 15 residues. CDR3 amino acids: CASSDLPSSTDTQYF. CDR3 coding DNA: TGCGCCAGCAGTGACCTTCCGTCTAGCACAGATACGCAGTATTTT.

This chain joins TRBV28 and TRBJ1-1; weak D call: TRBD1 (5 bases). The germline V and J ends were trimmed by 5 bases and 5 bases, with 21 bases remaining between them. Looked up from germline, CDR1 is MDHEN and CDR2 is SYDVKM. The CDR3 is 16 residues long. The CDR3 sequence is CASSPRQGPKTTEAFF. In nucleotides, the CDR3 is TGTGCCAGCAGTCCCCGGCAGGGACCTAAAACGACTGAAGCTTTCTTT.

In this sample, this clone is medium-sized. The chain recombines TRBV7-3 with TRBJ2-7; the match to TRBD2 covers 12 bases. Germline trimming cut 5 bases from V and 2 bases from J; bases unmatched to any gene: 7. The CDR3 runs 16 residues. Germline-derived CDR1 and CDR2 are SGHTA and FQGTGA. CDR3 DNA: TGTGCCAGCAGCAGAGGGACTAGCGGGCCCCCCTACGAGCAGTACTTC. Translating gives CASSRGTSGPPYEQYF.

V usage is TRBV6-6 and J usage is TRBJ2-7; D is ambiguous. CDR1 is MNHNY and CDR2 is SVGAGI in the germline V gene (reference sequence). V lost 5 bases and J 6 bases, leaving 17 bases between the germline ends. The CDR3 extends over 14 amino acids. This chain's CDR3 is CASSNTLPPVEQYF. CDR3 sequence (DNA): TGTGCCAGCAGTAACACACTCCCTCCGGTCGAGCAGTACTTC.

This sequence joins TRBV6-9 and TRBJ1-1, with 7 nucleotides matching TRBD1. Germline values: CDR1 MNHGY, CDR2 SVAAGI. V trimming: 6 bases; J trimming: 3 bases; junction bases outside the gene matches: 10. This CDR3 has 15 residues. The CDR3 loop reads CASRPSQGLYTEAFF. The CDR3 DNA reads TGTGCCAGCAGACCGTCACAGGGGTTATACACTGAAGCTTTCTTT.

By sample fraction, this clone is medium-sized (0.01 to 0.1%). The chain carries TRBV5-1 and TRBJ1-1; 7 bases match TRBD1. J gave up 1 base and V 7 bases, and 4 bases lay outside the gene matches. The CDR3 covers 13 residues. From germline, CDR1 is SGHRS and CDR2 YFSETQ. CDR3 DNA: TGCGCCAGCTCGACAGGGTGGAACACTGAAGCTTTCTTT. This encodes CASSTGWNTEAFF.

The J gene is TRBJ2-5, the V gene TRBV7-8; 7 bases line up with TRBD2. CDR1 and CDR2 from the germline V gene are SGHVS and FQNEAQ. The CDR3 is made up of 16 amino acids. The V and J ends lost 5 bases and 3 bases, in that order; junction bases with no gene match: 12. The CDR3 loop reads CASSQRVGGEEETQYF. The CDR3 region has the DNA TGTGCCAGCAGCCAGAGGGTGGGAGGGGAGGAAGAGACCCAGTACTTC. Full variable domain (outside the CDR3, taken from reference TRBV7-8 and TRBJ2-5): GAGVSQSPRYKVAKRGQDVALRCDPISGHVSLFWYQQALGQGPEFLTYFQNEAQLDKSGLPSDRFFAERPEGSVSTLKIQRTQQEDSAVYLCASSQRVGGEEETQYFGPGTRLLVL.

The chain employs TRBV9 and TRBJ2-1, with 11 bases matching TRBD2. The CDR3 contains 15 residues. Per the germline V gene, CDR1 is SGDLS and CDR2 is YYNGEE. J gave up 7 bases and V 0 bases, and 3 bases lay outside the gene matches. The CDR3 coding sequence is TGTGCCAGCAGCGTAGAGTGGACTAGCGGGAATGAGCAGTTCTTC. The encoded protein is CASSVEWTSGNEQFF.

The chain couples TRBV7-9 to TRBJ1-1; D not resolved. Trimming pared 4 bases from V and 1 base from J, leaving 10 bases between. The length of the CDR3 is 14 residues. Germline-derived CDR1 and CDR2 are SEHNR and FQNEAQ (reference sequence). CDR3 in amino acids: CASSSPLGNTEAFF. CDR3 sequence (DNA): TGTGCCAGCAGCTCCCCACTGGGGAACACTGAAGCTTTCTTT.

The V call is TRBV5-1, the J call TRBJ1-3; D not resolved. Germline-derived CDR1 and CDR2 are SGHRS and YFSETQ. This CDR3 is 17 amino acids long. V was clipped by 1 base and J by 0 bases, with 14 bases between them. Written as DNA, the CDR3 is TGCGCCAGCAGCTTGAAAGTCGGGGTACACTCTGGAAACACCATATATTTT. It specifies CASSLKVGVHSGNTIYF.

This clone was picked up one time. This rearrangement joins TRBV28 to TRBJ2-3; 11 bases fit TRBD2. The CDR3 is 16 amino acids. The V and J ends lost 5 bases and 5 bases, in that order; junction bases with no gene match: 9. Germline lookup yields CDR1 MDHEN and CDR2 SYDVKM. The CDR3 DNA reads TGTGCCAGCAGTCCTACGGCGCTAGCGGGAGGAGATACGCAGTATTTT. This codes for CASSPTALAGGDTQYF.

This chain uses TRBV7-9 with TRBJ2-5, with 9 positions matching TRBD2. CDR3 length: 15 amino acids. The V gene's germline CDR1 is SEHNR and CDR2 FQNEAQ (reference sequence). The trim removed 4 bases at V and 2 bases at J, leaving 5 bases unmatched. The CDR3 here is CASSSAGGKQETQYF. For the CDR3, the DNA is TGTGCCAGCAGCTCAGCGGGAGGAAAACAAGAGACCCAGTACTTC.

This chain uses TRBV7-6 with TRBJ2-3, with 8 bases that match TRBD2. Losses at the gene ends were 2 bases for V and 2 bases for J; bases not matched to a gene: 3. The CDR3 has 15 residues. Germline CDR1 and CDR2: SGHVS and FNYEAQ. The CDR3 coding sequence is TGTGCCAGCAGCTTAACACTAGCGGCCACAGATACGCAGTATTTT. Translated: CASSLTLAATDTQYF.

The chain couples TRBV4-1 to TRBJ2-2; the D is unclear. This CDR3 region has 15 residues. The V gene lost 0 bases and the J gene lost 0 bases, with 5 bases spanning the gap. Looked up from germline, CDR1 is MGHRA and CDR2 is YSYEKL. CDR3 residues: CASSQEWSNTGELFF. The CDR3 DNA follows: TGCGCCAGCAGCCAAGAGTGGTCGAACACCGGGGAGCTGTTTTTT.

This clone qualifies as medium-sized. This CDR3 is also generated by other DNA sequences in the sample. This chain joins TRBV7-3 and TRBJ1-1; D is perhaps TRBD1 (5 bases). V was shortened by 1 base and J by 4 bases, with 13 bases between the two germline ends. The germline V gene has CDR1 SGHTA and CDR2 FQGTGA. The CDR3 extends over 15 amino acids. The CDR3, as DNA: TGTGCCAGCAGCTTAATTGGCGGCGGGGGCACTGAAGCTTTCTTT. This sequence encodes CASSLIGGGGTEAFF.

The chain uses TRBV19 and TRBJ1-4; the match to TRBD1 covers 9 bases. Germline V gene data show CDR1 as LNHDA and CDR2 as SQIVND (reference sequence). The CDR3 covers 16 residues. V lost 5 bases and J lost 8; bases outside the gene matches: 12. The CDR3 is CASSPGTGKIREKLFF. DNA for the CDR3: TGTGCCAGTAGTCCGGGGACAGGGAAGATCCGGGAAAAACTGTTTTTT.

This chain connects TRBV7-9 to TRBJ2-1, with D unclear. CDR3 size: 13 residues. Germline CDR1 and CDR2: SEHNR and FQNEAQ (reference sequence). V was shortened by 1 base and J by 5 bases, with 6 bases between the two germline ends. CDR3 in DNA: TGTGCCAGCAGCTTAGGGGCCGACAATGAGCAGTTCTTC. This sequence encodes CASSLGADNEQFF. Drawing the rest from reference TRBV7-9 and TRBJ2-1, the complete variable domain is DTGVSQNPRHKITKRGQNVTFRCDPISEHNRLYWYRQTLGQGPEFLTYFQNEAQLEKSRLLSDRFSAERPKGSFSTLEIQRTEQGDSAMYLCASSLGADNEQFFGPGTRLTVL.

The gene calls are TRBV19 and TRBJ2-7, with 7 bases lining up with TRBD1. Germline V lookup: CDR1 LNHDA, CDR2 SQIVND (reference sequence). The CDR3 length is 14 residues. V was pared by 4 bases and J by 4 bases, with 7 bases of the junction left unmatched. CDR3 coding DNA: TGTGCCAGTAGTAAAAGGGACAGCCCTTACGAGCAGTACTTC. Its translation: CASSKRDSPYEQYF.

This chain joins TRBV7-6 and TRBJ1-1; a weak D match, TRBD1 (5 bases). Germline CDR1 reads SGHVS; CDR2 reads FNYEAQ. This CDR3 contains 14 residues. Deletions cut 4 bases from V and 1 base from J, with 10 bases between. Here the CDR3 reads CASSSRGTNTEAFF. CDR3 sequence (DNA): TGTGCCAGCAGCTCCCGGGGGACGAACACTGAAGCTTTCTTT.

V gene TRBV6-6 combines with J gene TRBJ2-1; 13 nucleotides align to TRBD2. With 7 bases clipped from V and 7 bases from J, the junction kept 4 bases outside the gene matches. Germline CDR1 reads MNHNY; CDR2 reads SVGAGI (reference sequence). The CDR3 totals 14 residues. The CDR3 sequence is CASTTGLAGNEQFF. CDR3 DNA: TGTGCCAGCACCACGGGACTAGCGGGAAATGAGCAGTTCTTC.

This clone came up once. The genes are TRBV5-6 and TRBJ2-7, with D maybe TRBD1 (5 bases). The CDR3 loop spans 15 amino acids. Per germline, CDR1 SGHDT and CDR2 YYEEEE. Trimming removed 4 bases at V and 5 bases at J, with 19 bases between. This CDR3 is CASSPGPAVQDEQYF. Written as DNA, the CDR3 is TGTGCCAGCAGCCCAGGGCCTGCGGTTCAGGACGAGCAGTACTTC. The full variable domain, with the rest looked up from reference TRBV5-6 and TRBJ2-7, is DAGVTQSPTHLIKTRGQQVTLRCSPKSGHDTVSWYQQALGQGPQFIFQYYEEEERQRGNFPDRFSGHQFPNYSSELNVNALLLGDSALYLCASSPGPAVQDEQYFGPGTRLTVT.

The chain recombines TRBV5-1 with TRBJ1-1, with TRBD1 matching over 7 bases. The CDR3 spans 12 residues. With V trimmed by 4 bases and J by 8 bases, 5 bases remained unmatched. CDR1 is SGHRS and CDR2 is YFSETQ in the germline V gene. The CDR3: CASSPETGEAFF. The CDR3, as DNA: TGCGCCAGCAGCCCAGAGACAGGGGAAGCTTTCTTT.

The chain employs TRBV27 and TRBJ1-1; D ambiguous. CDR1 and CDR2 from the germline V gene are MNHEY and SMNVEV (reference sequence). V shed 8 bases and J shed 7 bases, with 8 bases lying between them. The CDR3 covers 10 residues. The CDR3, as DNA: TGTGCCAGCGCGTCGGGTGAAGCTTTCTTT. Its protein is CASASGEAFF.

V gene TRBV9 combines with J gene TRBJ1-2; no firm D call. The CDR3 has 14 amino acids. V gave up 0 bases and J gave up 0 bases, with 6 bases separating them. CDR1 is SGDLS, CDR2 YYNGEE, per germline. This CDR3 reads CASSVASSNYGYTF. CDR3 coding DNA: TGTGCCAGCAGCGTAGCTAGCTCTAACTATGGCTACACCTTC.